This T cell receptor (beta chain) was sequenced for a study of beta chain features in type 1 diabetes. Study-wide results and limits: VDJ junctions from patients with type 1 diabetes contained fewer insertions and more deletions. Moderate but significant shortening of TCRB CDR3s was recorded in all four CD4+ subsets from Type 1 diabetes patients. PCR might show a preference for shorter templates, equally across patients and controls. It was among patients, rather than healthy donors, that naive, central memory and Treg TCRB repertoires appeared more similar.

Every isolated RNA sample was fully reverse transcribed, so sequencing captured expressed TCRB transcripts. The table came from immunoSEQ multiplex PCR; TCRdb's copy has only in-frame clones and leaves some out. The table has 250,000 or so clones, approximately 15% seen once. Averaging approximately 0.11 L, one heparinised blood draw was given by each donor. Turning to this clone: Antigen specificity is unknown.

The V end was cut by 3 bases, the J end by 4 bases, with 11 bases between. Per the germline V gene, CDR1 is KGHSH and CDR2 is LQKENI. The CDR3 totals 14 residues. The sequencing input was naive CD4+ T cells from blood. The genes are TRBV18 and TRBJ2-3, with D maybe TRBD2 (5 bases). This TCR was recovered from a man aged 25-40 years with type 1 diabetes. The CDR3 is CASSPGATADTQYF. Written as DNA, the CDR3 is TGTGCCAGCTCACCGGGAGCTACGGCAGATACGCAGTATTTT.